Listed here is a single T cell receptor beta chain. Its antigen is undetermined. The V gene end was trimmed by 3 bases and the J gene end by 6 bases; junction bases not matched to a gene: 5. Germline V gene sequence: CDR1 SGHRS, CDR2 YFSETQ. The CDR3 covers 14 residues. Stated time point: newly diagnosed GD, antithyroid drugs for less than 3 months. Generation of the TCR library employed RNA extracted from PBMCs. The data belong to a study of regulatory T cells in long-lasting Graves disease. Arm-PCR with iRepertoire HTBI primers amplified the CDR3 regions for these TCR beta libraries. In TCRdb, the multiplex PCR reads were re-called with MiXCR into one record per CDR3 protein. The repertoire consists of 530,000 or so distinct CDR3 sequences, with approximately 16% occurring once and the leading ten covering around 12%. The study, taken as a whole, reports: Persistent Graves' patients showed less TCR diversity than newly diagnosed ones. Possibly, accuracy suffered from the small sample size. What was studied was peripheral blood only, and not thyroid tissue.

These data also featured in a second study, about T cells in Graves' hyperthyroidism and ophthalmopathy.

The chain carries TRBV5-1 and TRBJ2-3; 9 bases are a match to TRBD1. This TCR was recovered from a man younger than 35 with Graves disease. The material sequenced was peripheral blood mononuclear cells (PBMCs), taken at new diagnosis, from a patient treated with antithyroid drugs. In nucleotides, the CDR3 is TGCGCCAGCAGCTCCGGGACAGGGATGGATACGCAGTATTTT. This gives the protein CASSSGTGMDTQYF. The full variable domain, rest sourced from reference TRBV5-1 and TRBJ2-3, is KAGVTQTPRYLIKTRGQQVTLSCSPISGHRSVSWYQQTPGQGLQFLFEYFSETQRNKGNFPGRFSGRQFSNSRSEMNVSTLELGDSALYLCASSSGTGMDTQYFGPGTRLTVL.